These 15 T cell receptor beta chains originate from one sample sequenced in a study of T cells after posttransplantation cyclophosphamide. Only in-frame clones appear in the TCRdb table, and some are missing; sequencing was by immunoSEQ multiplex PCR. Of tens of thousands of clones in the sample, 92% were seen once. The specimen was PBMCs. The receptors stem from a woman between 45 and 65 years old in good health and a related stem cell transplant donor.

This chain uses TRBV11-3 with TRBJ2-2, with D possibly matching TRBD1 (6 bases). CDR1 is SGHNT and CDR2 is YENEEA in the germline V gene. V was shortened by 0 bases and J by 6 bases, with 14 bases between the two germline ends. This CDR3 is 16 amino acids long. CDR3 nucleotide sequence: TGTGCCAGCAGCTTAGAGGGTAGGACAGCGGCCGGGGAGCTGTTTTTT. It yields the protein CASSLEGRTAAGELFF.

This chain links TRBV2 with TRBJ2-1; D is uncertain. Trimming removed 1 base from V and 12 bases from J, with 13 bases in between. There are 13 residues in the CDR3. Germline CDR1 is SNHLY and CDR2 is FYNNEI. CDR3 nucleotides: TGTGCCAGCAGTGAAGTCCAGTCAACGGGGCAGTTCTTC. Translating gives CASSEVQSTGQFF.

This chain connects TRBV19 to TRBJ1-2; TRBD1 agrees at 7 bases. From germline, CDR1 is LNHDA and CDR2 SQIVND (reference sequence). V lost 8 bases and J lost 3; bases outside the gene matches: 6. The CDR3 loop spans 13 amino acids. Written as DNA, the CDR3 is TGTGCCAGTGTATCCGGGACAGACTATGGCTACACCTTC. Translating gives CASVSGTDYGYTF.

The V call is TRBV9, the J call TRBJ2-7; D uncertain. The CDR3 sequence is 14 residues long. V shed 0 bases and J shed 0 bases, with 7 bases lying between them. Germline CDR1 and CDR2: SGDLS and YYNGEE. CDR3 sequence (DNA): TGTGCCAGCAGCGTAGATTCTAGCTCCTACGAGCAGTACTTC. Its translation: CASSVDSSSYEQYF.

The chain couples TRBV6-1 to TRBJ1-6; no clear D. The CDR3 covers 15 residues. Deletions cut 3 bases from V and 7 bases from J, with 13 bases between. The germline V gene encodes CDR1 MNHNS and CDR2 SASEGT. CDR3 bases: TGTGCCAGCAGTGATGTGCGGGGTAGAAATTCACCCCTCCACTTT. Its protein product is CASSDVRGRNSPLHF.

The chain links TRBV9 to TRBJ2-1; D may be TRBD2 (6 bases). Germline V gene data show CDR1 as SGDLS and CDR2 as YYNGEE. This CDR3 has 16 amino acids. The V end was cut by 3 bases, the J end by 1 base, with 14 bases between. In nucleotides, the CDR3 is TGTGCCAGCAGCGATCGGGACTCCGATTCCTACAATGAGCAGTTCTTC. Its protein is CASSDRDSDSYNEQFF. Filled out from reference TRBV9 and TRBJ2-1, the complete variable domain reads DSGVTQTPKHLITATGQRVTLRCSPRSGDLSVYWYQQSLDQGLQFLIQYYNGEERAKGNILERFSAQQFPDLHSELNLSSLELGDSALYFCASSDRDSDSYNEQFFGPGTRLTVL.

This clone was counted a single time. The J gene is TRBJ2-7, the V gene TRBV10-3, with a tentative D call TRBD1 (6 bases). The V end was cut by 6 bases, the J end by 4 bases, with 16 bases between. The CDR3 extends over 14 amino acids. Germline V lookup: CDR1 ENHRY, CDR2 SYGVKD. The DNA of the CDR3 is TGTGCCATCAGCCCGACAGGATTCGGATACGAGCAGTACTTC. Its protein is CAISPTGFGYEQYF.

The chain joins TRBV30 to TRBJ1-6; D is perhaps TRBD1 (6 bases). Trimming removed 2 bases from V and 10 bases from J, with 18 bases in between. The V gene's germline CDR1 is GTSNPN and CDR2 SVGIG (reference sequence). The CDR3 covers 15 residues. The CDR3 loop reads CAWSPRVRGESPLHF. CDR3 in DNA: TGTGCCTGGAGTCCCCGAGTCAGGGGAGAGTCACCCCTCCACTTT.

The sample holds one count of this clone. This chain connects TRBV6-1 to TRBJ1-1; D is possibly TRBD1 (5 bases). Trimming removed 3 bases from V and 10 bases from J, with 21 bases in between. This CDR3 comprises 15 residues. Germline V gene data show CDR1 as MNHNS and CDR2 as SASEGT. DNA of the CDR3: TGTGCCAGCAGTGATGCAAACCTTCCGGGACTAACAGCTTTCTTT. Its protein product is CASSDANLPGLTAFF.

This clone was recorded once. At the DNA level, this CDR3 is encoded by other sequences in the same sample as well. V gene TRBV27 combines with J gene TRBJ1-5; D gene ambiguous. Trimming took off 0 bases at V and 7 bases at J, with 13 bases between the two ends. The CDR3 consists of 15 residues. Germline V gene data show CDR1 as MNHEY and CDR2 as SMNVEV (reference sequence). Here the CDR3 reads CASSLSPGHEQPQHF. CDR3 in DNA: TGTGCCAGCAGTTTATCTCCCGGTCACGAACAGCCCCAGCATTTT.

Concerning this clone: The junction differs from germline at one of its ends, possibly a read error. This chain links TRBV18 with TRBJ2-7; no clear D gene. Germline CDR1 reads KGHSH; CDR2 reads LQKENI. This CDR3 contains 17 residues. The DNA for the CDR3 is TGTGCCAGCTCACAGCCCTCTTTGACATCAAGCCCCTACGGGCAGTACTTC. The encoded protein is CASSQPSLTSSPYGQYF.

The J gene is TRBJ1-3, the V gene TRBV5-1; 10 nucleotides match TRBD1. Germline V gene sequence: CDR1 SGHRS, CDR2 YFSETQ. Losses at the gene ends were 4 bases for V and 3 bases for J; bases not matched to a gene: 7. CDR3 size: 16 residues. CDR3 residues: CASSLRTGGDGNTIYF. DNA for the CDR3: TGCGCCAGCAGCCTGCGGACAGGGGGAGATGGAAACACCATATATTTT.

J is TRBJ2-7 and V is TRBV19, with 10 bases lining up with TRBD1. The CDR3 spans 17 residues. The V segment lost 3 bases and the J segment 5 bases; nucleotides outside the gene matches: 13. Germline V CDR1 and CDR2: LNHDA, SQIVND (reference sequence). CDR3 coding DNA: TGTGCCAGTAGTATCGGCCCCCCCGGGACAGGGGTTGACGAGCAGTACTTC. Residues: CASSIGPPGTGVDEQYF.

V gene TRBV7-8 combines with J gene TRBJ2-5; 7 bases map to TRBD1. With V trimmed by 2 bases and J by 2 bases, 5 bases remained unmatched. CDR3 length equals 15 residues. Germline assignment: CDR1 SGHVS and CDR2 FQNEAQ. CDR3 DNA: TGTGCCAGCAGCTTAACGGGGACAGAGCAAGAGACCCAGTACTTC. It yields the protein CASSLTGTEQETQYF.

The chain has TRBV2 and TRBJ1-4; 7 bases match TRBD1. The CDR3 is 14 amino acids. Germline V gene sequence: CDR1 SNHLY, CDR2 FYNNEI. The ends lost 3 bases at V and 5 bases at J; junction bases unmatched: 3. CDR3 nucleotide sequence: TGTGCCAGCAGTGACGGCAGGGGGAATGAAAAACTGTTTTTT. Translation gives CASSDGRGNEKLFF.